The rows below give T cell receptor beta chains drawn from one sample of a study of T cell responses to AZD1222 COVID-19 vaccine. Produced via immunoSEQ multiplex PCR; TCRdb's table is partial and in-frame only. Here the sample spans about 110,000 clones, about 85% being singletons. The starting material was peripheral blood, obtained on day 0 of AZD1222 vaccination. These receptors were obtained from an adult in good health. CDR3s include the opening cysteine and the closing phenylalanine or tryptophan. D genes are given only for firm matches. The size field is filled for only some rows; it gives once, few, many or a size class.

j_gene,abundance,v_gene,d_gene,len,CDR3nt,CDR3aa
TRBJ2-7,NA,TRBV2,TRBD2,15,TGTGCCAGCAGCCGCGGACTAGCGTTATCCTACGAGCAGTACTTC,CASSRGLALSYEQYF
TRBJ2-1,NA,TRBV4-1,NA,16,TGCGCCAGCAGCCAAGAATCCCTCCTTCCGTCCAATGAGCAGTTCTTC,CASSQESLLPSNEQFF
TRBJ1-2,NA,TRBV9,TRBD1,15,TGTGCCAGCAGCGGGACAGGGGGCCAGGGGGCTGGCTACACCTTC,CASSGTGGQGAGYTF
TRBJ1-4,NA,TRBV18,TRBD1,13,TGTGCCAGCTCAGCGGATCACAGGGGAAAACTGTTTTTT,CASSADHRGKLFF
TRBJ1-1,once,TRBV7-8,NA,13,TGTGCCAGCAGCTTAACCGGGAACACTGAAGCTTTCTTT,CASSLTGNTEAFF
TRBJ1-6,NA,TRBV25-1,NA,13,TGTGCCGGCCGGAGGGGGGATAATTCACCCCTCCACTTT,CAGRRGDNSPLHF
TRBJ1-3,NA,TRBV7-7,NA,13,TGTGCCAGCAGCCGCGGGCCTGGAAACACCATATATTTT,CASSRGPGNTIYF
TRBJ2-1,NA,TRBV19,NA,13,TGTGCCAGTAGTATCCTTGGCCACAATGAGCAGTTCTTC,CASSILGHNEQFF
TRBJ2-5,NA,TRBV27,NA,14,TGTGCCAGCAGTCCTCTACTCTTACAAGAGACCCAGTACTTC,CASSPLLLQETQYF
TRBJ2-1,few,TRBV15,NA,14,TGTGCCACCAGAGGGGGGCCGGTGAGGAATGAGCAGTTCTTC,CATRGGPVRNEQFF
TRBJ1-1,NA,TRBV18,NA,14,TGTGCCAGCTCACCGTACAGCTCGAACACTGAAGCTTTCTTT,CASSPYSSNTEAFF
TRBJ1-5,NA,TRBV30,NA,14,TGTGCCTGGAGTGTACGGGGAGGGGGTCAGCCCCAGCATTTT,CAWSVRGGGQPQHF
TRBJ2-2,NA,TRBV7-2,NA,16,TGTGCCAGCAGCCCCTATCTGTCTTTAGCCACCGGGGAGCTGTTTTTT,CASSPYLSLATGELFF
TRBJ2-7,NA,TRBV5-8,NA,13,TGTGCCAGCAGCTTGCATAAAGACTACGAGCAGTACTTC,CASSLHKDYEQYF
TRBJ1-2,NA,TRBV7-2,TRBD1,13,TGTGCCAGCAGCTGGACAGGGGGCTATGGCTACACCTTC,CASSWTGGYGYTF
TRBJ1-5,NA,TRBV3-1/TRBV3-2,NA,13,TGTGCCAGCAGCCAAGAGAGAAATCAGCCCCAGCATTTT,CASSQERNQPQHF
TRBJ1-2,NA,TRBV24-1,TRBD1,14,TGTGCCACCAGTGCCAGACAGGGAAGCTATGGCTACACCTTC,CATSARQGSYGYTF
TRBJ1-4,NA,TRBV9,TRBD1,17,TGTGCCAGCAGCGTCACCCCGGGACAGGGGATTAATGAAAAACTGTTTTTT,CASSVTPGQGINEKLFF
TRBJ1-1,NA,TRBV5-1,NA,14,TGCGCCAGCAGCTTGAGTGACAGCTTCACTGAAGCTTTCTTT,CASSLSDSFTEAFF
TRBJ1-5,NA,TRBV19,NA,18,TGTGCCAGTAGTATCTGGCCCTCACGACGGCTAGGCAATCAGCCCCAGCATTTT,CASSIWPSRRLGNQPQHF
TRBJ1-5,once,TRBV19,NA,16,TGTGCCAGCGTCCTAGCAGGATCCTTTAGCAATCAGCCCCAGCATTTT,CASVLAGSFSNQPQHF
TRBJ1-4,NA,TRBV2,TRBD1,14,TGTGCCAGCACCATGGACAGGGTCGGAGAAAAACTGTTTTTT,CASTMDRVGEKLFF
TRBJ1-1,NA,TRBV5-1,NA,11,TGCGCCAGCAGGGGTAGCGCTGAAGCTTTCTTT,CASRGSAEAFF
TRBJ1-1,once,TRBV11-2,NA,14,TGTGCCAGCAGCTTAGATTGGATTAGCACTGAAGCTTTCTTT,CASSLDWISTEAFF
TRBJ1-5,NA,TRBV19,NA,16,TGTGCCAGTAGTATAGGATGGGGGTCGGGCAGTCAGCCCCAGCATTTT,CASSIGWGSGSQPQHF
TRBJ2-7,NA,TRBV6-5,NA,14,TGTGCCAGCAGCCCATGGAACATCCCCTACGAGCAGTACTTC,CASSPWNIPYEQYF
TRBJ1-2,NA,TRBV7-9,TRBD1,14,TGTGCCAGCAGCTTGGGACAGGGGGCTAAGGGCTACACCTTC,CASSLGQGAKGYTF
TRBJ1-1,NA,TRBV11-2,TRBD1,14,TGTGCCAGCAGCCCTCAGGGGGCGAACACTGAAGCTTTCTTT,CASSPQGANTEAFF
TRBJ1-3,NA,TRBV19,NA,15,TGTGCCAGTACCACCGGGGGGGCCGGTGGAAACACCATATATTTT,CASTTGGAGGNTIYF
TRBJ2-5,NA,TRBV10-1,NA,13,TGCGCCAGCTCCAAGGGAGTCGAGGAGACCCAGTACTTC,CASSKGVEETQYF
TRBJ2-5,NA,TRBV5-1,TRBD1,14,TGCGCCAGCAGCGTGGACAGGGTCCAAGAGACCCAGTACTTC,CASSVDRVQETQYF
TRBJ2-7,once,TRBV6-5,TRBD1,14,TGTGCCAGCAGTTACTTGGGACAGGGCTACGAGCAGTACTTC,CASSYLGQGYEQYF
TRBJ1-5,NA,TRBV19,NA,11,TGTGCCTCACTCGACCGCCAATCCCAGCATTTT,CASLDRQSQHF
TRBJ2-5,NA,TRBV3-1/TRBV3-2,NA,12,TGTGCCAGCCGAAGCGGCCAAGAGACCCAGTACTTC,CASRSGQETQYF
TRBJ1-2,once,TRBV4-2,NA,12,TGTGCCAGCAGCACACGTAGGGAGGGCTACACCTTC,CASSTRREGYTF
TRBJ1-1,NA,TRBV5-1,NA,14,TGCGCCAGCAGGTCGGACAAAATGAACACTGAAGCTTTCTTT,CASRSDKMNTEAFF
TRBJ1-1,NA,TRBV18,TRBD1,13,TGTGCCAGCTCACCCCGACAGGGAACTGAAGCTTTCTTT,CASSPRQGTEAFF
TRBJ1-2,once,TRBV6-5,TRBD1,13,TGTGCCAGCAGTCGACAGGGGGCGGATGGCTACACCTTC,CASSRQGADGYTF
TRBJ1-1,few,TRBV27,TRBD1,14,TGTGCCAGCGGGACAGGGGGCCCGGGCACTGAAGCTTTCTTT,CASGTGGPGTEAFF
TRBJ1-4,NA,TRBV7-9,NA,13,TGTGCCTGGGGAGGGGGTTCCAATGAAAAACTGTTTTTT,CAWGGGSNEKLFF
TRBJ2-3,NA,TRBV6-5,NA,14,TGTGCCAGCAGCTCCGGGTACCCCACAGATACGCAGTATTTT,CASSSGYPTDTQYF
TRBJ1-5,few,TRBV5-6,NA,13,TGTGCCAGCAGCCGACAGGGCAATCAGCCCCAGCATTTT,CASSRQGNQPQHF
TRBJ1-1,NA,TRBV7-9,NA,15,TGTGCCAGCAGCTTAGGGGGAGCCCATGAGTCTGAAGCTTTCTTT,CASSLGGAHESEAFF
TRBJ2-1,NA,TRBV19,TRBD1,14,TGTGCCACTTCCCGGGGACAGGGCTTCAATGAGCAGTTCTTC,CATSRGQGFNEQFF
TRBJ1-2,few,TRBV7-9,NA,13,TGTGCCAGCAGCTTAGATGTGAGCTATGGCTACACCTTC,CASSLDVSYGYTF
TRBJ2-7,NA,TRBV10-2,NA,13,TGCGCCAGCAGTGAGGGGGCGGTGAGGGAGCAGTACTTC,CASSEGAVREQYF
TRBJ1-5,NA,TRBV4-2,NA,19,TGTGCCAGCAGCCAACATGCGACGGGAGCCCCGGGGAGCAATCAGCCCCAGCATTTT,CASSQHATGAPGSNQPQHF
TRBJ2-1,NA,TRBV6-1,TRBD2,16,TGTGCCAGCAGTGTGTGGGGACTAGCGGGATCCAATGAGCAGTTCTTC,CASSVWGLAGSNEQFF
TRBJ1-5,NA,TRBV19,NA,17,TGTGCCAGTAGTACCCTACAGGGAACATATAGCAATCAGCCCCAGCATTTT,CASSTLQGTYSNQPQHF
TRBJ2-2,NA,TRBV2,TRBD2,16,TGTGCCAGCGGTGGACTAGCGGGAGGGAACACCGGGGAGCTGTTTTTT,CASGGLAGGNTGELFF
TRBJ1-4,NA,TRBV7-9,NA,17,TGTGCCAGCAGCTTACCGGGCAGGGAAAGTGCTAATGAAAAACTGTTTTTT,CASSLPGRESANEKLFF
TRBJ2-2,NA,TRBV7-7,TRBD1,16,TGTGCCAGCAGCTCCTCGGGACAGGGGATGGTCGGGGAGCTGTTTTTT,CASSSSGQGMVGELFF
TRBJ1-5,NA,TRBV30,NA,15,TGTGCCTGGAGTCTCCAGTCATATAGCAATCAGCCCCAGCATTTT,CAWSLQSYSNQPQHF
TRBJ1-2,few,TRBV6-1,TRBD1,16,TGTGCCAGCAGTAAAGCCTCGACAGGGGGCGCGTATGGCTACACCTTC,CASSKASTGGAYGYTF
TRBJ2-7,NA,TRBV5-6,NA,12,TGTGCCAGCAGCTTGGAAGCGTGGGAGCAGTACTTC,CASSLEAWEQYF
TRBJ1-1,NA,TRBV27,NA,15,TGTGCCAGCAGTTTATCATACGGGGGCGACACTGAAGCTTTCTTT,CASSLSYGGDTEAFF
TRBJ2-2,once,TRBV11-3,TRBD2,15,TGTGCCAGCAGCGAACTAGCGGGGAACACCGGGGAGCTGTTTTTT,CASSELAGNTGELFF